The clone carrying this T cell receptor (beta chain) was recorded many times. The antigen is undetermined. Each ophthalmopathy patient scored at least 3 on the Clinical Activity Score and at least 4 on NOSPECS grade, with duration under 3 months. A patient was excluded if there was uncontrolled infection, other autoimmune disease, pregnancy or lactation. In making diagnoses, clinical symptoms, serum thyroxine and TRAb, thyroid ultrasound and orbital computed tomography were all used. Researchers took RNA transcripts and amplified the TCR beta CDR3 regions from them. When the TCR CDR3 underwent first-round RT-PCR, the HTBI primer set was used. TCRdb fed the multiplex PCR reads into MiXCR, producing one record per CDR3 protein. This table holds fewer than 750,000 distinct CDR3 sequences, roughly 15% found once. These data originate in a study of T cells in Graves' hyperthyroidism and ophthalmopathy.

Study results and limitations: With a median lead of roughly 6.8 months before onset, the model predicted ophthalmopathy.

Source material: blood. This receptor was identified in a middle-aged woman with Graves' ophthalmopathy.

CDR3 in DNA: TGTGCCAGTGGACGGGAGGGCGAAGGCATTCAGTACTTC. Translating it yields CASGREGEGIQYF. This rearrangement joins TRBV9 to TRBJ2-4; 8 bases map to TRBD2. The CDR3 extends over 13 amino acids. CDR1 is SGDLS and CDR2 is YYNGEE in the germline V gene. The V gene end was trimmed by 8 bases and the J gene end by 9 bases; junction bases not matched to a gene: 10.